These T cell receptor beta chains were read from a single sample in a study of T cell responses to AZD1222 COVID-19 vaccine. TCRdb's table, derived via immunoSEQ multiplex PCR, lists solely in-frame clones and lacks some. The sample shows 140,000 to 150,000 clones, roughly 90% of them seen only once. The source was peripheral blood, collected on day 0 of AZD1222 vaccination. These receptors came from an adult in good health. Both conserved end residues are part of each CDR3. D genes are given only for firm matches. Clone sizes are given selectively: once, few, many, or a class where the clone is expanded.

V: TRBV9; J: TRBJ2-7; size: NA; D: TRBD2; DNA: TGTGCCAGCAGCGAGGGGACTAGCGGGACCCCCTACGAGCAGTACTTC; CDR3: CASSEGTSGTPYEQYF
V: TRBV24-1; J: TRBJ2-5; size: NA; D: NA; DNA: TGTGCCACCAGTTCAATTGGGGGCTTGCGCCAAGAGACCCAGTACTTC; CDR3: CATSSIGGLRQETQYF
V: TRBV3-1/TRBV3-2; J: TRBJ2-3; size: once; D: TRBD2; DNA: TGTGCCAGCAGCCCTGGACTAGCGGATTCGGCCTCGGATACGCAGTATTTT; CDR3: CASSPGLADSASDTQYF
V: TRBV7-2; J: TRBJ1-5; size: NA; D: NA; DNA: TGTGCCAGCAGCTTAGAGGGAGGGGTGAGCAGTCAGCCCCAGCATTTT; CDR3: CASSLEGGVSSQPQHF
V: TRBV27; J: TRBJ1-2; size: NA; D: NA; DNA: TGTGCCAGCACTAGGGGTGACGGCTATGGCTACACCTTC; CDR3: CASTRGDGYGYTF
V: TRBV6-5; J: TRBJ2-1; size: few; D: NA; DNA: TGTGCCAGCGGATCGAATGAGCAGTTCTTC; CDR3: CASGSNEQFF
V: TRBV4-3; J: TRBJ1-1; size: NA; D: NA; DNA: TGCGCCAGCAGCCAAACCCTGGAAGGCACTGAAGCTTTCTTT; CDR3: CASSQTLEGTEAFF
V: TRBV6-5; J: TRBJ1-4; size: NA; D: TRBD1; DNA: TGTGCCAGCAGTTACTCTACAGGGGGCGCTGATGAAAAACTGTTTTTT; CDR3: CASSYSTGGADEKLFF
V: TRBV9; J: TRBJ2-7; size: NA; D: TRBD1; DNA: TGTGCCAGCAGCGCCCACTCCCCGGGACAGTCTTACGAGCAGTACTTC; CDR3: CASSAHSPGQSYEQYF
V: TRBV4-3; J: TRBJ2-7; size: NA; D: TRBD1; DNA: TGCGCCAGCAGCCAAGAGGGCGCGGGACAGGGAGTAAACGAGCAGTACTTC; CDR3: CASSQEGAGQGVNEQYF
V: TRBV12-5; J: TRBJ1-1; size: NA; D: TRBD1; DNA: TGTGCTAGTGGTTTGGGAATAGATTCGACAGGGCCGGGCGAAGCTTTCTTT; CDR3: CASGLGIDSTGPGEAFF
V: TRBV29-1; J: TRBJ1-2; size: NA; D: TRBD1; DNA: TGCAGCGTTGAAGAATGGCAGCCGACAGGGGCACCCTATGGCTACACCTTC; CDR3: CSVEEWQPTGAPYGYTF
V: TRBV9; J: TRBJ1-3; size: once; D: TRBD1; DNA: TGTGCCAGCAGCCTACAGGGGAGAAACACCATATATTTT; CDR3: CASSLQGRNTIYF
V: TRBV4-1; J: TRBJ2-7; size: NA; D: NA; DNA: TGCGCCAGCAGCCAATCAATCGGGCTTTCAACCTACGAGCAGTACTTC; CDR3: CASSQSIGLSTYEQYF
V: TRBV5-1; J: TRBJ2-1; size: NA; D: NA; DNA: TGCGCCAGCAGCTTGGCTGCGGGGGCGAGCTCCTACAATGAGCAGTTCTTC; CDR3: CASSLAAGASSYNEQFF
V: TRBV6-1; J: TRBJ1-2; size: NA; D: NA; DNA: TGTGCCAGCAGTGAAATGGGACTCATGTCTGGTCGGCTCGTCGTTACCTTC; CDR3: CASSEMGLMSGRLVVTF
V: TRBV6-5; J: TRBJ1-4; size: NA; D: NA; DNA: TGTGCCAGCAGTCGGGGGGGGGCTAATGAAAAACTGTTTTTT; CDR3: CASSRGGANEKLFF
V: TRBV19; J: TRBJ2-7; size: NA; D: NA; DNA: TGTGCCAGTACCCCCGCTGGGGGATGGGGCGAGCAGTACTTC; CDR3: CASTPAGGWGEQYF
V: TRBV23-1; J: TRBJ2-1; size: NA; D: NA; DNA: TGCGCCAGCATCAGGGCTAGGCATGAGCAGTTCTTC; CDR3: CASIRARHEQFF
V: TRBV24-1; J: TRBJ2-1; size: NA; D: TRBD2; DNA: TGTGCCACCAGTGACGCCGGGACTAGCGTTTACAATGAGCAGTTCTTC; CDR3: CATSDAGTSVYNEQFF
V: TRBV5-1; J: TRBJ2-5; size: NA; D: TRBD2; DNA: TGCGCCAGCAGCGCCGGGCCTAGCGGGGACCAAGAGACCCAGTACTTC; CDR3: CASSAGPSGDQETQYF
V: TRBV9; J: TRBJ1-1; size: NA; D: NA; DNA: TGTGCCAGCAGCGTCCAATATGATGGGTCTGAAGCTTTCTTT; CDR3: CASSVQYDGSEAFF
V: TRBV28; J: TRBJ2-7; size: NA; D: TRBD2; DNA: TGTGCCAGCACCCTAAATACTCCCGGGGAGGGCGGTACCTCCTACGAGCAGTACTTC; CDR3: CASTLNTPGEGGTSYEQYF
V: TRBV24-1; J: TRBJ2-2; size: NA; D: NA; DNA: TGTGCCACCAGTGCTTTTTCCGGGGAGCTGTTTTTT; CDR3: CATSAFSGELFF
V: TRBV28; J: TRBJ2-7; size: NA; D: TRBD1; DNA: TGTGCCAGCACGGGGACAGAAGACTTCTACGAGCAGTACTTC; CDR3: CASTGTEDFYEQYF
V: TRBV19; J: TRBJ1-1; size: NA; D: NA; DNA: TGTGCCAGTAGTAGGGGGGCTGAAGCTTTCTTT; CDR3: CASSRGAEAFF
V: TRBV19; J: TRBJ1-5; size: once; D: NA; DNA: TGTGCCAGTAGCAGGGAAATTCAGCCCCAGCATTTT; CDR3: CASSREIQPQHF
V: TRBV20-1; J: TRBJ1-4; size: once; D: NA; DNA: TGCAGTGCTAGAGATGTTAAACTGTTTTTT; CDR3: CSARDVKLFF